A selection of T cell receptor beta chains follows, all from one sample in a study of OX40 agonist ivuxolimab in advanced cancers. Sequencing was performed with immunoSEQ multiplex PCR; in TCRdb, only in-frame clones are kept and a portion is missing. The profile shows tens of thousands of clones, around 84% of them singletons. Sequences were derived from CD4+ or CD8+ T cells sorted from blood, sampled in a trial of the OX40 agonist ivuxolimab. These receptor sequences come from an adult with an advanced solid tumor such as melanoma, head and neck, liver or kidney cancer. CDR3s include the opening cysteine and the closing phenylalanine or tryptophan. Each record gives: J gene, V gene, CDR3 length, D gene, CDR3 protein, CDR3 DNA. D genes are given only for firm matches.

J: TRBJ1-4; V: TRBV7-2; length: 14; D: TRBD1; CDR3: CASSTPGTVEKLFF; DNA: TGTGCCAGCAGCACTCCCGGGACAGTTGAAAAACTGTTTTTT
J: TRBJ2-7; V: TRBV11-2; length: 11; D: -; CDR3: CASRGGHEQYF; DNA: TGTGCCAGCAGAGGGGGGCACGAGCAGTACTTC
J: TRBJ1-2; V: TRBV10-3; length: 14; D: TRBD1; CDR3: CATSAGQGGYGYTF; DNA: TGTGCCACCAGTGCCGGACAGGGCGGCTATGGCTACACCTTC
J: TRBJ2-1; V: TRBV2; length: 17; D: TRBD1; CDR3: CASSVGTAYLLHNEQFF; DNA: TGTGCCAGCAGTGTCGGGACAGCCTACCTCCTACACAATGAGCAGTTCTTC
J: TRBJ2-5; V: TRBV12-2; length: 13; D: -; CDR3: CASPGQGFVTQYF; DNA: TGTGCAAGTCCGGGACAGGGATTTGTGACCCAGTACTTC
J: TRBJ1-3; V: TRBV5-1; length: 16; D: -; CDR3: CASSLGGAASGNTIYF; DNA: TGCGCCAGCAGCTTGGGAGGGGCAGCCTCTGGAAACACCATATATTTT
J: TRBJ2-5; V: TRBV11-3; length: 15; D: -; CDR3: CASSSGLTYQETQYF; DNA: TGTGCCAGCAGCTCCGGACTGACGTACCAAGAGACCCAGTACTTC
J: TRBJ1-2; V: TRBV28; length: 12; D: -; CDR3: CASNPTNYGYTF; DNA: TGTGCCAGCAACCCCACTAACTATGGCTACACCTTC
J: TRBJ1-5; V: TRBV10-3; length: 15; D: TRBD1; CDR3: CAISEGTGGNQPQHF; DNA: TGTGCCATCAGTGAAGGAACAGGGGGCAATCAGCCCCAGCATTTT
J: TRBJ1-1; V: TRBV2; length: 14; D: TRBD1; CDR3: CASMGTGPHTEAFF; DNA: TGTGCCAGCATGGGGACAGGGCCACACACTGAAGCTTTCTTT
J: TRBJ1-2; V: TRBV30; length: 15; D: -; CDR3: CAWSVLDGPGKSYTF; DNA: TGTGCCTGGAGTGTACTGGACGGCCCGGGGAAAAGCTACACCTTC
J: TRBJ2-5; V: TRBV19; length: 12; D: TRBD2; CDR3: CASKASGETQYF; DNA: TGTGCCAGTAAGGCTAGCGGTGAGACCCAGTACTTC
J: TRBJ2-6; V: TRBV19; length: 15; D: -; CDR3: CASSTDSSGANVLTF; DNA: TGTGCCAGTAGTACCGACAGCTCTGGGGCCAACGTCCTGACTTTC
J: TRBJ1-1; V: TRBV6-6; length: 14; D: -; CDR3: CASSYSDIGTEAFF; DNA: TGTGCCAGCAGTTACTCGGACATTGGCACTGAAGCTTTCTTT